This is a list of T cell receptor beta chains from one sample in a study of cytomegalovirus exposure and HLA in healthy donors. Sequencing used immunoSEQ multiplex PCR; TCRdb keeps in-frame clones, though not all of them. Counted here are 90,000 to 100,000 clones, 69% occurring once; the ten biggest clones make up 1.2%. The specimen sequenced was PBMCs. The receptors derive from a female donor in good health and CMV-seronegative. Each CDR3 is given with its conserved first and last residue. D genes are given only for firm matches. The size entry is marked missing in some rows and otherwise reads once, few, many or a size class.

D,size,J,V,DNA,CDR3
TRBD2,.,TRBJ2-2,TRBV9,TGTGCCAGCAGCGAAGATAGCGGGGGGGGAAGGACCGGGGAGCTGTTTTTT,CASSEDSGGGRTGELFF
.,.,TRBJ1-5,TRBV6-5,TGTGCCAGCAGTTACTCCAGAGGCCAGCCCCAGCATTTT,CASSYSRGQPQHF
.,.,TRBJ2-6,TRBV2,TGTGCCAGCAGGATCCCTGATGGGGGGGCGACTGGGGCCAACGTCCTGACTTTC,CASRIPDGGATGANVLTF
.,.,TRBJ1-5,TRBV7-2,TGTGCCAGCAGCTTAGGAATGGGCCAGCCCCAGCATTTT,CASSLGMGQPQHF
.,.,TRBJ2-1,TRBV5-3,TGTGCCAGAAGCTTGGCCGGGGGTGAAGTCTACAATGAGCAGTTCTTC,CARSLAGGEVYNEQFF
TRBD1,.,TRBJ1-2,TRBV19,TGTGCCAGTAGTGTCTACATGACAGGGTCTAACTATGGCTACACCTTC,CASSVYMTGSNYGYTF
.,.,TRBJ1-1,TRBV7-2,TGTGCCAGCAGCTTAGATAGGGAGGGGAACACTGAAGCTTTCTTT,CASSLDREGNTEAFF
TRBD1,.,TRBJ1-5,TRBV6-5,TGTGCCAGCAGTTCGGACAGGGTCAATCAGCCCCAGCATTTT,CASSSDRVNQPQHF
TRBD2,.,TRBJ2-3,TRBV4-1,TGCGCCAGCAGCCAACAGGCGGGAGGCACAGATACGCAGTATTTT,CASSQQAGGTDTQYF
.,.,TRBJ1-2,TRBV18,TGTGCCAGCCAAGGGTTAACGGGGGATGGCTACACCTTC,CASQGLTGDGYTF
TRBD2,.,TRBJ2-1,TRBV2,TGTGCCAGCAGAGGAAGCGGGAGCTTCTACAATGAGCAGTTCTTC,CASRGSGSFYNEQFF
TRBD1,.,TRBJ2-5,TRBV7-2,TGTGCCAGCAGCTTTGCGCAGGGGGCCGGGGAGACCCAGTACTTC,CASSFAQGAGETQYF
TRBD1,few,TRBJ1-5,TRBV28,TGTGCCAGCAGGACAGGGGGCGGAAGCAATCAGCCCCAGCATTTT,CASRTGGGSNQPQHF
.,.,TRBJ2-3,TRBV28,TGTGCCAGCACCGAACCTTCACAGGGAAGGCATACGCAGTATTTT,CASTEPSQGRHTQYF
TRBD1,.,TRBJ1-5,TRBV30,TGTGCCTGGAGTCCTGACAGGGGTGAAAGCAATCAGCCCCAGCATTTT,CAWSPDRGESNQPQHF
.,.,TRBJ2-3,TRBV6-5,TGTGCCAGCACCACTAGCTTAGTCACAGATACGCAGTATTTT,CASTTSLVTDTQYF
TRBD2,.,TRBJ2-1,TRBV7-9,TGTGCCAGCAGCTTACCACAGGGACTAGCGGCCTCCTACAATGAGCAGTTCTTC,CASSLPQGLAASYNEQFF
TRBD1,.,TRBJ2-5,TRBV5-6,TGTGCCAGCAGCTTCGGACAGGGCCAGGAGACCCAGTACTTC,CASSFGQGQETQYF
TRBD1,.,TRBJ1-4,TRBV19,TGTGCCAGTCGGGACAGGGACGTGGAAAAACTGTTTTTT,CASRDRDVEKLFF
.,few,TRBJ2-1,TRBV6-6,TGTGCCAGCAGTTTAGCCGGGACAATCTACAATGAGCAGTTCTTC,CASSLAGTIYNEQFF
TRBD1,.,TRBJ1-2,TRBV6-5,TGTGCCAGCAGTTACTCGAGAGCCGGACAGGGGGACGGCTACACCTTC,CASSYSRAGQGDGYTF
.,.,TRBJ1-2,TRBV6-5,TGTGCCAGCAGTTACTCGGCGGACAGTTCCTATGGCTACACCTTC,CASSYSADSSYGYTF
.,.,TRBJ2-7,TRBV6-1,TGTGCCAGCACCCAAACGAGCGGCCTAACCTACGAGCAGTACTTC,CASTQTSGLTYEQYF
.,.,TRBJ2-2,TRBV5-1,TGCGCCAGCAGCCGCGAAGAGGCCTTGGTTGCTGGGGAGCTGTTTTTT,CASSREEALVAGELFF
.,.,TRBJ2-1,TRBV19,TGTGCCAGCGAGGACAGAACCTACAATGAGCAGTTCTTC,CASEDRTYNEQFF
.,.,TRBJ2-2,TRBV19,TGTGCCAGTAGTATGCTCTCGGGGTCGTTTGGGGAGCTGTTTTTT,CASSMLSGSFGELFF
TRBD1,.,TRBJ1-5,TRBV5-1,TGCGCCAGCAGCTTTGGGACAGGGAATCAGCCCCAGCATTTT,CASSFGTGNQPQHF
.,.,TRBJ2-3,TRBV5-1,TGCGCCAGCAGCCCCGGGGAGGCCGCAGATACGCAGTATTTT,CASSPGEAADTQYF
.,.,TRBJ1-4,TRBV29-1,TGCAGCGTTGAAGGCGGGGCGCCTAATGAAAAACTGTTTTTT,CSVEGGAPNEKLFF
TRBD1,few,TRBJ1-5,TRBV29-1,TGCAGCGGACCCGGACAGGGGGCGAAGAATCAGCCCCAGCATTTT,CSGPGQGAKNQPQHF
TRBD2,.,TRBJ2-1,TRBV14,TGTGCCAGCAGCCAAGTTAAGCGGGGTTTTGATGAGCAGTTCTTC,CASSQVKRGFDEQFF